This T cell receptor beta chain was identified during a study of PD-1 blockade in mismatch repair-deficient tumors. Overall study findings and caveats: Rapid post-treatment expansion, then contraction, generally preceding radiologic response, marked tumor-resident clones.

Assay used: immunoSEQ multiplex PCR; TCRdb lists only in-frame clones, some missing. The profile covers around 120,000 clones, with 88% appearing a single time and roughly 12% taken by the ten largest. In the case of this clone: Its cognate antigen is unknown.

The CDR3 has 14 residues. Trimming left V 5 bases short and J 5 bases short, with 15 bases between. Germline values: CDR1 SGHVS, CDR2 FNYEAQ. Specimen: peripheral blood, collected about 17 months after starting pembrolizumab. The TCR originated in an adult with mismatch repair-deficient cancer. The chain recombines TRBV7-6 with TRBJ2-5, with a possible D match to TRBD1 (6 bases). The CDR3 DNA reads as TGTGCCAGCAGCCAAACACAGGGTTCGGAGACCCAGTACTTC. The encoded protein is CASSQTQGSETQYF. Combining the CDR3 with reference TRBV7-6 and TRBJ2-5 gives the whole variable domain GAGVSQSPRYKVTKRGQDVALRCDPISGHVSLYWYRQALGQGPEFLTYFNYEAQQDKSGLPNDRFSAERPEGSISTLTIQRTEQRDSAMYRCASSQTQGSETQYFGPGTRLLVL.